This TCR beta chain is from a study of cytomegalovirus exposure and HLA in healthy donors. PCR involved 60 Vbeta and 13 Jbeta primers. As originally analysed: Some 80 million unique TCR beta chains, about 12 million shared, were counted in a later analysis. The assay was immunoSEQ multiplex PCR, and TCRdb's table has in-frame clones only and misses some. For V, J and clone size, that table is used; D and trimming come from the DNA. The sample has 250,000 to 350,000 clones, about 80% seen once. Overall study results and limits: DRB1 showed the most TCR associations and HLA-C the fewest in a later analysis, as rates varied by HLA locus. Donors belonging to an Asian-associated ancestry cluster reportedly showed fewer N-insertions in productive TCRs than the roughly 670-donor mean, according to what a later analysis found. Cytomegalovirus-associated status was assigned to fewer than 200 TCR beta chains.

CDR3 size: 16 residues. Germline V lookup: CDR1 MNHNY, CDR2 SVGAGI (reference sequence). V lost 2 bases and J lost 0, with 11 bases in between. Comment on this clone: Antigen specificity is unknown.

The clonotype comes from a girl aged 2-10 years in good health and CMV-seronegative. Sequencing was performed on PBMCs. The rearrangement uses TRBV6-6 and TRBJ1-5, with D perhaps TRBD1 (5 bases). The CDR3, as DNA: TGTGCCAGCAGTTACGGTGGGGGGTTTAGCAATCAGCCCCAGCATTTT. Translating gives CASSYGGGFSNQPQHF.